This T cell receptor beta chain was recovered during a study of cytomegalovirus exposure and HLA in healthy donors. Study-wide results and limits: Later genetic work tied a missense DCLRE1C variant to beta-chain V and J trimming.

The PCR used 60 Vbeta and 13 Jbeta primers. Method: immunoSEQ multiplex PCR; TCRdb's copy keeps in-frame clones and lacks some. Among approximately 110,000 clones listed, around 80% were seen once. CDR1 is MGHDK and CDR2 is SYGVNS in the germline V gene. This CDR3 spans 16 amino acids. The V gene lost 6 bases and the J gene lost 5 bases, with 20 bases spanning the gap. On this clone: Its antigen is as yet unknown.

J is TRBJ2-1 and V is TRBV25-1; a weak D match, TRBD2 (6 bases). This TCR came from a woman in her fifties or sixties in good health and CMV-seropositive. The specimen was PBMCs. The CDR3 loop is CASSERRAGVDNEQFF. For the CDR3, the DNA is TGTGCCAGCAGCGAGAGACGAGCGGGTGTGGACAATGAGCAGTTCTTC.